Presented here are 10 T cell receptor beta chains from one specimen sequenced in a study of regulatory T cells in long-lasting Graves disease. Building the TCR beta libraries relied on iRepertoire HTBI primers, and CDR3 regions underwent Arm-PCR. TCRdb reprocessed the multiplex PCR reads via MiXCR and lists one record per CDR3 protein. The sample includes 400,000 or so distinct CDR3 sequences, 20% to 25% seen only once; the top ten take about a quarter. Time point: persistent/refractory GD, antithyroid drugs over 5 years with positive TRAb. Scientists built the TCR library using RNA that was extracted from PBMCs. Sequences were derived from peripheral blood mononuclear cells (PBMCs), sampled when the disease was refractory, from a patient treated with antithyroid drugs. The source of these receptors is a female donor with Graves disease.

This clonotype has more than one count but fewer than ten. The V call is TRBV7-2, the J call TRBJ2-7, with 9 positions matching TRBD2. The CDR3 is 15 residues long. Germline assignment: CDR1 SGHTA and CDR2 FQGNSA. Germline trimming cut 4 bases from V and 7 bases from J; bases unmatched to any gene: 11. This CDR3 is CASSSGGRVLGEQYF. CDR3 nucleotide sequence: TGTGCCAGCAGCTCTGGCGGGAGGGTCTTGGGGGAGCAGTACTTC.

The V and J genes are TRBV5-5 and TRBJ2-7, with D possibly being TRBD1 (6 bases). The germline V gene encodes CDR1 SGHKS and CDR2 YYEKEE (reference sequence). V lost 0 bases to trimming and J lost 4 bases, with 14 bases between them. The CDR3 runs 15 residues. The DNA for the CDR3 is TGTGCCAGCAGCTTGGGACAGGCCCCTCGGTACGAGCAGTACTTC. The encoded protein is CASSLGQAPRYEQYF.

This CDR3 reads CASSLGDRRSSGANVLTF. The CDR3 nucleotides are TGTGCCAGCAGCTTAGGGGACAGGAGAAGCTCTGGGGCCAACGTCCTGACTTTC. The chain combines TRBV11-2 with TRBJ2-6; 8 bases fit TRBD1. Germline V gene sequence: CDR1 SGHAT, CDR2 FQNNGV. Trimming removed 1 base from V and 0 bases from J; junction bases left unmatched: 5. The CDR3 runs to 18 residues.

This clonotype was detected a few times. The V and J genes are TRBV24-1 and TRBJ2-5; 10 nucleotides line up with TRBD1. V trimming: 4 bases; J trimming: 9 bases; junction bases outside the gene matches: 10. Germline loops: CDR1 KGHDR, CDR2 SFDVKD. This CDR3 has 15 residues. DNA for the CDR3: TGTGCCACCAGTGACACCAGGACAGGGGGTTTGGCCCAGTACTTC. Its protein product is CATSDTRTGGLAQYF.

This clonotype was seen repeatedly, ten times or more. The chain joins TRBV2 to TRBJ2-7; D assignment may be TRBD1 or TRBD2 (5 bases each). V was clipped by 8 bases and J by 2 bases, with 13 bases between them. Germline CDR1 SNHLY, CDR2 FYNNEI. The length of the CDR3 is 13 residues. As DNA, the CDR3 is TGTGCCAGCCAGGGAGCGGAAACCTACGAGCAGTACTTC. Encoded protein: CASQGAETYEQYF.

The sample holds many counts of this clonotype. V and J are TRBV28 and TRBJ2-7; D gene unclear. Germline lookup yields CDR1 MDHEN and CDR2 SYDVKM. The CDR3 is made up of 13 amino acids. The V and J ends lost 5 bases and 0 bases respectively, with 8 bases between them. CDR3 residues: CASSPGSSYEQYF. As DNA, the CDR3 is TGTGCCAGCAGTCCTGGGTCCTCCTACGAGCAGTACTTC.

The rearrangement uses TRBV6-1 and TRBJ1-1; D not resolved. CDR1 MNHNS and CDR2 SASEGT come from the germline V gene. The CDR3 loop spans 12 amino acids. Trimming removed 5 bases at V and 1 base at J, with 5 bases between. The CDR3 coding sequence is TGTGCCAGCAGTAACAGGAACACTGAAGCTTTCTTT. It translates to CASSNRNTEAFF.

This clonotype came up many times. Sequence at one end of the junction differs from germline and may be a read error. This CDR3 is CASSLTGGNYGYTF. CDR3 bases: TGCGCCAGCAGCTTGACAGGGGGCAACTATGGCTACACCTTC. The chain combines TRBV7-9 with TRBJ1-2, with 10 positions matching TRBD1. The CDR3 runs to 14 residues. The germline CDR1 and CDR2 sequences are SEHNR and FQNEAQ (reference sequence).

V is TRBV6-2 or TRBV6-3 and J is TRBJ2-5; D call uncertain. The CDR3 covers 13 residues. Germline V gene sequence: CDR1 MNHEY, CDR2 SVGEGT. V was pared by 7 bases and J by 5 bases, with 14 bases between. The CDR3 DNA reads as TGTGCCAGCAAAGACCCAGCGAGGGAGACCCAGTACTTC. The encoded protein is CASKDPARETQYF.

The chain combines TRBV7-3 with TRBJ1-5, with TRBD1 matching over 8 bases. Trimming at V came to 5 bases and at J to 1 base, leaving 4 bases not matched to a gene. The CDR3 has 15 residues. Germline V gene sequence: CDR1 SGHTA, CDR2 FQGTGA. The CDR3 loop is CASSRQGFSNQPQHF. CDR3 in DNA: TGTGCCAGCAGCCGACAGGGGTTCAGCAATCAGCCCCAGCATTTT.